This T cell receptor (beta chain) was sequenced for a study of vaccination and CD4 T cells after COVID-19. Study-level information: There were two doses of either BNT162b2 or mRNA-1273 vaccine given to participants. Stimulation of cells relied on overlapping spike peptides derived from SARS-CoV-2, HCoV-NL63, HCoV-OC43 and HCoV-229E.

The CDR3 has 13 amino acids. The germline gives CDR1 SGHTA, CDR2 FQGNSA. V was pared by 5 bases and J by 6 bases, with 13 bases between. Of note for this clonotype: Antigen specificity is unknown.

Treatment described: roughly 10-day PBMC culture with coronavirus spike peptide pools or control peptides (ViraFEST assay). Negative selection separated CD4+ T cells from approximately 11-day cultures. Notes on the study in general: The study found that a median approximately 86% of reactive clones in convalescent patients appeared only post-vaccination.

Cultured CD4+ T-cell DNA underwent Oncomine TCR Beta short-read sequencing. TCRdb reprocessed the PCR reads with MiXCR, giving one entry per CDR3 protein. This sample has around 20,000 distinct CDR3 sequences, with approximately 42% found just once. The sequencing used CD4+ T cells from blood, cultured in vitro, collected before SARS-CoV-2 vaccination. The genes are TRBV7-2 and TRBJ1-2; D is unclear. The sequence came from a human donor who had recovered from COVID-19. CDR3 in DNA: TGTGCCAGCAGCCCACGAGTAGGGAATGGCTACACCTTC. Protein product: CASSPRVGNGYTF.